One and the same sample provided the 4 T cell receptor beta chains below, sequenced in a study of Ad26.COV2.S vaccination and SARS-CoV-2 variants. Method: immunoSEQ multiplex PCR; TCRdb's copy keeps in-frame clones and lacks some. The sample lists about 350,000 clones, about 89% occurring once. The treatment was: around 19 received Ad26.COV2.S at low or high dose, single or two shots; 5 received placebo; per-sample allocation not given. Samples were taken on day 63 after the first vaccine or placebo injection. The source material was peripheral blood, sampled in a trial of Ad26.COV2.S vaccine versus placebo. The receptor source for this set is a person between 18 and 60 years old who received the Ad26.COV2.S COVID-19 vaccine or a placebo.

The V call is TRBV5-5, the J call TRBJ2-2; D gene unclear. The germline V gene has CDR1 SGHKS and CDR2 YYEKEE (reference sequence). The CDR3 is made up of 14 amino acids. V was cut by 3 bases and J by 2 bases, with 8 bases left in between. The CDR3 sequence is CASSSGPNTGELFF. The CDR3 DNA follows: TGTGCCAGCAGCTCAGGACCCAACACCGGGGAGCTGTTTTTT. Full variable domain (rest looked up from reference TRBV5-5 and TRBJ2-2): DAGVTQSPTHLIKTRGQQVTLRCSPISGHKSVSWYQQVLGQGPQFIFQYYEKEERGRGNFPDRFSARQFPNYSSELNVNALLLGDSALYLCASSSGPNTGELFFGEGSRLTVL.

The chain combines TRBV7-9 with TRBJ2-3; 11 nucleotides agree with TRBD1. The V gene end was trimmed by 5 bases and the J gene end by 5 bases; junction bases not matched to a gene: 9. In germline, CDR1 is SEHNR, CDR2 FQNEAQ (reference sequence). CDR3 size: 16 residues. The CDR3 is CASSTFGQGAGDTQYF. The DNA of the CDR3 is TGTGCCAGCAGCACCTTCGGACAGGGGGCAGGAGATACGCAGTATTTT. Together with reference TRBV7-9 and TRBJ2-3, the CDR3 gives the full variable domain: DTGVSQNPRHKITKRGQNVTFRCDPISEHNRLYWYRQTLGQGPEFLTYFQNEAQLEKSRLLSDRFSAERPKGSFSTLEIQRTEQGDSAMYLCASSTFGQGAGDTQYFGPGTRLTVL.

This chain links TRBV10-3 with TRBJ1-1; D is unclear. Per the germline V gene, CDR1 is ENHRY and CDR2 is SYGVKD. This CDR3 region has 12 residues. V gave up 8 bases and J gave up 0 bases, with 7 bases separating them. This CDR3 is CAIATVNTEAFF. The CDR3 DNA is TGTGCCATCGCAACCGTGAACACTGAAGCTTTCTTT.

The chain employs TRBV7-2 and TRBJ1-2; 9 bases fit TRBD1. J gave up 8 bases and V 1 base, and 11 bases lay outside the gene matches. In germline, CDR1 is SGHTA, CDR2 FQGNSA. The CDR3 is 16 amino acids. As DNA, the CDR3 is TGTGCCAGCAGCTTAGACAGGGGGCCCTTAGAGGAGGGCTACACCTTC. This sequence encodes CASSLDRGPLEEGYTF.